The 12 T cell receptor beta chains in this list originate from one sample, sequenced in a study of patients and donors after allogeneic stem cell transplantation (TCRdb year 2020). The library was built by means of RT-PCR. TCRdb records NextSeq 550 as the sequencer. The raw public data were reprocessed by TCRdb itself: fastp quality trimming at Q25, MiXCR clonotype calling, in-frame beta chains only. Every entry covers one CDR3 protein and lists the most common genes and DNA from its rows. The sample table holds over 350,000 distinct CDR3 sequences, of which 16% were seen once. The ten largest clones represent less than 9.5% of the sample. The sequenced sample was blood, either unsorted or a sorted T cell fraction (not recorded which). The receptors derive from a human donor who was either an allogeneic HSCT recipient or a stem cell or donor lymphocyte infusion donor (not recorded which). It is not recorded whose cells these are; they may come from a transplant donor.

This clonotype has more than one count but fewer than ten. The chain joins TRBV27 to TRBJ2-1; D is ambiguous. The CDR3 consists of 12 residues. In germline, CDR1 is MNHEY, CDR2 SMNVEV (reference sequence). Trimming shortened V by 6 bases and J by 5 bases, and 8 bases separated the two germline ends. The CDR3 is CASSQRDNEQFF. CDR3 DNA: TGTGCCAGCAGCCAACGAGACAATGAGCAGTTCTTC.

The chain recombines TRBV4-2 with TRBJ2-1, with D unclear. CDR1 LGHNA and CDR2 YNFKEQ come from the germline V gene. Trimming took 1 base from V and 8 from J, leaving 15 bases between them. The CDR3 is 15 residues long. The CDR3 bases are TGTGCCAGCAGCCAAGTACCGCCAGGAGTCCATGAGCAGTTCTTC. This encodes CASSQVPPGVHEQFF.

V is TRBV11-2 and J is TRBJ2-3, with 14 bases that match TRBD2. Per the germline V gene, CDR1 is SGHAT and CDR2 is FQNNGV. J was trimmed by 3 bases and V by 5 bases; bases with no gene match: 10. The CDR3 consists of 18 residues. The CDR3 DNA is TGTGCCAGCAGCACAAGACTAGCGGGAGGGCTAGGTACAGATACGCAGTATTTT. As protein: CASSTRLAGGLGTDTQYF.

The chain has TRBV4-2 and TRBJ2-2; D might be TRBD2 (6 bases). Trimming pared 3 bases from V and 2 bases from J, leaving 13 bases between. The CDR3 is 16 residues long. Germline V gene data show CDR1 as LGHNA and CDR2 as YNFKEQ. The CDR3 bases are TGTGCCAGCAGCCACCCCGGGACTCCAAACACCGGGGAGCTGTTTTTT. This encodes CASSHPGTPNTGELFF.

V gene TRBV7-9 combines with J gene TRBJ2-5, with D possibly called TRBD1 or TRBD2 (5 bases each). This CDR3 has 16 residues. V shed 1 base and J shed 4 bases, with 16 bases lying between them. Germline V lookup: CDR1 SEHNR, CDR2 FQNEAQ (reference sequence). The CDR3 spells CASSLVSAGSGETQYF. CDR3 nucleotide sequence: TGTGCCAGCAGCTTAGTGTCGGCAGGGAGTGGAGAGACCCAGTACTTC. The variable domain in full, completed from reference TRBV7-9 and TRBJ2-5, reads DTGVSQNPRHKITKRGQNVTFRCDPISEHNRLYWYRQTLGQGPEFLTYFQNEAQLEKSRLLSDRFSAERPKGSFSTLEIQRTEQGDSAMYLCASSLVSAGSGETQYFGPGTRLLVL.

The chain employs TRBV20-1 and TRBJ1-2, with a tentative D call TRBD1 (6 bases). CDR1 and CDR2 from the germline V gene are DFQATT and SNEGSKA (reference sequence). This CDR3 is 14 amino acids long. V lost 0 bases and J 4 bases, leaving 12 bases between the germline ends. CDR3 sequence: CSARDRGAGYGYTF. In DNA, the CDR3 is TGCAGTGCTAGAGATCGGGGGGCTGGCTATGGCTACACCTTC.

This clonotype is a singleton in its sample. The chain is built from TRBV12-3 or TRBV12-4 and TRBJ2-1; 12 bases are a match to TRBD2. The junction had 7 bases not matched to a gene; V was cut back by 0 bases and J by 4 bases. This CDR3 is 18 amino acids long. CDR3 sequence: CASSLARLAGGMYNEQFF. For the CDR3, the DNA is TGTGCCAGCAGTTTAGCGCGTCTAGCGGGAGGGATGTACAATGAGCAGTTCTTC.

V is TRBV3-1 and J is TRBJ2-1; D is tentatively TRBD1 or TRBD2 (6 bases each). Looked up from germline, CDR1 is LGHDT and CDR2 is YNNKEL (reference sequence). V was clipped by 6 bases and J by 10 bases, with 19 bases between them. The CDR3 covers 14 residues. The DNA of the CDR3 is TGTGCCAGCAGTCGGATCCTCCCCGGGGGCGAGCAGTTCTTC. It translates to CASSRILPGGEQFF.

V and J are TRBV12-3 or TRBV12-4 and TRBJ2-5, with D hard to call. The germline V and J ends were trimmed by 2 bases and 0 bases, with 4 bases remaining between them. CDR3 length: 13 residues. In nucleotides, the CDR3 is TGTGCCAGCAGTTTAACCAACCAAGAGACCCAGTACTTC. It is translated as CASSLTNQETQYF.

V and J are TRBV20-1 and TRBJ2-3; TRBD2 is a possible D gene (5 bases). Germline-derived CDR1 and CDR2 are DFQATT and SNEGSKA (reference sequence). This CDR3 has 15 amino acids. The V and J ends lost 3 bases and 0 bases respectively, with 13 bases between them. The CDR3: CSARLSSRSTDTQYF. The DNA for the CDR3 is TGCAGTGCTAGGCTTTCTAGCCGCAGCACAGATACGCAGTATTTT.

The chain links TRBV19 to TRBJ1-1; a weak D match, TRBD1 (5 bases). CDR1 LNHDA and CDR2 SQIVND come from the germline V gene (reference sequence). V lost 7 bases to trimming and J lost 7 bases, with 16 bases between them. This CDR3 is 13 amino acids long. The CDR3 sequence: CASKGSLLGEAFF. The CDR3 coding sequence is TGTGCCAGTAAGGGGTCCCTCTTGGGTGAAGCTTTCTTT.

J is TRBJ1-3 and V is TRBV7-8; 7 nucleotides align to TRBD1. V gave up 7 bases and J gave up 0 bases; unmatched junction bases: 9. Germline CDR1 reads SGHVS; CDR2 reads FQNEAQ. This CDR3 spans 16 amino acids. CDR3 amino acids: CASIPGQTISGNTIYF. The CDR3 DNA is TGTGCCAGCATCCCGGGACAGACAATCTCTGGAAACACCATATATTTT.